This T cell receptor (beta chain) emerged from a study of human T cells and chemical hapten exposure. Study in general: Cases of alopecia areata, totalis or universalis occurred in a predominantly female patient group.

This clonotype was found many times. In the original workflow: A typical sample had some 96,000 TCRs, with about 20,000 to 750,000 overall. MiXCR, run by TCRdb on the RACE reads, gives a single entry per CDR3 protein. These V and J calls derive from TCRdb rather than the authors' analysis. Among 60,000 to 70,000 distinct CDR3 sequences, approximately 11% were seen once, and the ten largest hold roughly 5.3%. CDR1 and CDR2 (germline): KGHDR, SFDVKD. The CDR3 sequence is 14 residues long. The V end was cut by 2 bases, the J end by 8 bases, with 11 bases between. As for time point: pre-sensitization, week 0. Stated treatment: therapeutic diphenylcyclopropenone sensitization with weekly scalp DPC.

The chain employs TRBV24-1 and TRBJ2-2; D gene ambiguous. The sequences come from whole blood, collected in connection with sensitization to the hapten diphenylcyclopropenone (DPC). This clonotype originated in a woman aged 50 to 60 with alopecia areata. Some clones in this sample may be carry-over from other donors' samples. The CDR3 loop is CATSDSNLSGELFF. The DNA for the CDR3 is TGTGCCACCAGTGATTCAAATCTTTCGGGGGAGCTGTTTTTT.